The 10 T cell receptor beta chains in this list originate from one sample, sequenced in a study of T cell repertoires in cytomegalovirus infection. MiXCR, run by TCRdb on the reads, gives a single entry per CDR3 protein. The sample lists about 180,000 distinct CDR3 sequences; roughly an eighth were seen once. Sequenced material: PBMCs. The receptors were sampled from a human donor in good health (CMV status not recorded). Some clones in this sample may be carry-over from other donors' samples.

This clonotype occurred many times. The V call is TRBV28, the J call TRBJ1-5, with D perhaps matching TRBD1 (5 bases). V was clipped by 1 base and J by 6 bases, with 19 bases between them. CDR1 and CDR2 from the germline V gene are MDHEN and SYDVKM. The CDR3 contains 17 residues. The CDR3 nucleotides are TGTGCCAGCAGTTTATTTTATTCGGGGGTTTTGGGTCAGCCCCAGCATTTT. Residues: CASSLFYSGVLGQPQHF.

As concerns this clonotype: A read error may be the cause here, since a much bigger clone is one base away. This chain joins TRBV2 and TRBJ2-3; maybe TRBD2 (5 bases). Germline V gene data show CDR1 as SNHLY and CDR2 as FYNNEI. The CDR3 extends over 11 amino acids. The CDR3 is CASREADRQYF. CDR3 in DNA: TGTGCCAGCAGGGAGGCAGATAGGCAGTATTTT.

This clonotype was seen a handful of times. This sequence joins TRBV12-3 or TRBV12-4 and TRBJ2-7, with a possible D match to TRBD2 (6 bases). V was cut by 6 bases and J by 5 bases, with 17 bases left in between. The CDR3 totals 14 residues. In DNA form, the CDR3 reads TGTGCCAGCAGGGAGGGGAGCACAAGGAACGAGCAGTACTTC. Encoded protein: CASREGSTRNEQYF.

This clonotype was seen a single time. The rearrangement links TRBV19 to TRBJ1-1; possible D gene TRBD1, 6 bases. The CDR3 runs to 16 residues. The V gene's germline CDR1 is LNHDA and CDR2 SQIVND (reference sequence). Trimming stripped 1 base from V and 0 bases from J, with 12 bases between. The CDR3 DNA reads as TGTGCCAGTAGTATAGTAAGAGGACAGATGAACACTGAAGCTTTCTTT. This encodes CASSIVRGQMNTEAFF.

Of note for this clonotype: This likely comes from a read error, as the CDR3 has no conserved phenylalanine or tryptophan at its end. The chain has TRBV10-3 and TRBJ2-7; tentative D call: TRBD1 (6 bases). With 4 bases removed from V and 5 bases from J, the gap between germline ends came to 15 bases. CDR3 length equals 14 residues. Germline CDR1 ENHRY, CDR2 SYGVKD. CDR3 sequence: CAISVAGESHEQYY. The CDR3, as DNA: TGTGCCATCAGTGTGGCAGGGGAGTCCCACGAGCAGTACTAC.

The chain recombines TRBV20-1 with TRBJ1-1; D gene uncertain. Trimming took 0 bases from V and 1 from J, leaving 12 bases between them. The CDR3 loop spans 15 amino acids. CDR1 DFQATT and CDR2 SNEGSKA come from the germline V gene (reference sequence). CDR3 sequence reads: CSARDRNWPNTEAFF. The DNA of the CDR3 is TGCAGTGCTAGAGATCGGAATTGGCCGAACACTGAAGCTTTCTTT.

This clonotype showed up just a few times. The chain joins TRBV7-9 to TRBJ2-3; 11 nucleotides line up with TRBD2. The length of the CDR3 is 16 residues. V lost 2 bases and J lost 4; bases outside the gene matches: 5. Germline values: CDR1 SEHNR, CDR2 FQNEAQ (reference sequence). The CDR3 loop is CASSLTSGSGADTQYF. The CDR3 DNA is TGTGCCAGCAGCTTAACTAGCGGGAGCGGGGCAGATACGCAGTATTTT.

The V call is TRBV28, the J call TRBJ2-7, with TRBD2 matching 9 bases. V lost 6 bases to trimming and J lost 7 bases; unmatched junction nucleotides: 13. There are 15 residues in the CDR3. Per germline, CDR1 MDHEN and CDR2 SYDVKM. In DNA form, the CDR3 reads TGTGCCAGCAGCAGACTAGCGGAGGCCCAAAATGAGCAGTACTTC. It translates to CASSRLAEAQNEQYF.

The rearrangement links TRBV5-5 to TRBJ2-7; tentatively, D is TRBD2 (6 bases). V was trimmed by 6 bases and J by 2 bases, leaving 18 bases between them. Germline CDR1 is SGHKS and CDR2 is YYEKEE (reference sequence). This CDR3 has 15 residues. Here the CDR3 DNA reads TGTGCCAGCATCCCAAAAACCAGGACTACCTACGAGCAGTACTTC. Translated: CASIPKTRTTYEQYF.

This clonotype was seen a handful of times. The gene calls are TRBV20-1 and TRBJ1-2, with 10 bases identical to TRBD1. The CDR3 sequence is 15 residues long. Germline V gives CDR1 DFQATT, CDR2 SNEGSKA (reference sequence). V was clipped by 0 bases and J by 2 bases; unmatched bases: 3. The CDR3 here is CSARDRTGGNYGYTF. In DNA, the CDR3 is TGCAGTGCTAGAGATCGGACAGGGGGAAACTATGGCTACACCTTC.